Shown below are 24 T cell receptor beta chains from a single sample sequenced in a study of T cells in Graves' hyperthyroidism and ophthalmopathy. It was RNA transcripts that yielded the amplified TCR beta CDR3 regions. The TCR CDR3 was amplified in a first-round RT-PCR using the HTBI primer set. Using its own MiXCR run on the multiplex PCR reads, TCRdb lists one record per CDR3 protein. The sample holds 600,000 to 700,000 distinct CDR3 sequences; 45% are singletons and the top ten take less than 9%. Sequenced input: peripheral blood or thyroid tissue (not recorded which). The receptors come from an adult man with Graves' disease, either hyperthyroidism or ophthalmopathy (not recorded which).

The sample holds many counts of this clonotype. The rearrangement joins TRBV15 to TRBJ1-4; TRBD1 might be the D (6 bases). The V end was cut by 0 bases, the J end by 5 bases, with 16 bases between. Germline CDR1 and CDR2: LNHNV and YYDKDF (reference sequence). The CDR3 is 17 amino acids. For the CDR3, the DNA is TGTGCCACCAGCAGAGATCGAGGGACAAAGAGAAATGAAAAACTGTTTTTT. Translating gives CATSRDRGTKRNEKLFF.

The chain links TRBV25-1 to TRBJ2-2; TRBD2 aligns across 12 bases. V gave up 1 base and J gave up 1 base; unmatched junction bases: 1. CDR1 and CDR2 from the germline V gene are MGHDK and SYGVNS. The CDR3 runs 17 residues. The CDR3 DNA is TGTGCCAGCAGTGAATGGGGACTAGCGGGGAACACCGGGGAGCTGTTTTTT. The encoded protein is CASSEWGLAGNTGELFF.

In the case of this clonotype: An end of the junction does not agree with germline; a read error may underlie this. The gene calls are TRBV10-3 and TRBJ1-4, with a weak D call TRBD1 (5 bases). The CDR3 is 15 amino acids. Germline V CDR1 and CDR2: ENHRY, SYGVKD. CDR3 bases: TGTGCCAGCAGTTACACCGGGACCCCGAATGAAAAACTGTTTTTT. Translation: CASSYTGTPNEKLFF.

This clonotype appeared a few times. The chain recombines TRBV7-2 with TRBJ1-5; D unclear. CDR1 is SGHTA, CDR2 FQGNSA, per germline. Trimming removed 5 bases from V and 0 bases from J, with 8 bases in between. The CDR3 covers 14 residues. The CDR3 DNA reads TGTGCCAGCAGCCGATACAATAGCAATCAGCCCCAGCATTTT. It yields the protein CASSRYNSNQPQHF.

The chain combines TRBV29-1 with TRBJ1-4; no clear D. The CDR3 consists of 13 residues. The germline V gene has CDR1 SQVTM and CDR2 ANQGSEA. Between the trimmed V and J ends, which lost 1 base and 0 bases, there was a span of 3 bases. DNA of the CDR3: TGCAGCGTTGAAGGGTCAACTAATGAAAAACTGTTTTTT. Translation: CSVEGSTNEKLFF.

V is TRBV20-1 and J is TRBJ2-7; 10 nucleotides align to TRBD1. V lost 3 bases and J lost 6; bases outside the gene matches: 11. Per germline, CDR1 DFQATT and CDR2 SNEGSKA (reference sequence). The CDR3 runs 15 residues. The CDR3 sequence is CSASLKGTGEGEQYF. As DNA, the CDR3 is TGCAGTGCTAGTTTGAAGGGGACAGGGGAAGGCGAGCAGTACTTC.

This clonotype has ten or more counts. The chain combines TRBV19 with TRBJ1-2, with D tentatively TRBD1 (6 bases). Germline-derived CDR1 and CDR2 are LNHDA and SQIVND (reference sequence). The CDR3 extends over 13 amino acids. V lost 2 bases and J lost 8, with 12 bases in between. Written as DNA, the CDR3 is TGTGCCAGTAGTATATCAACAGGGAGAGGCTACACCTTC. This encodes CASSISTGRGYTF.

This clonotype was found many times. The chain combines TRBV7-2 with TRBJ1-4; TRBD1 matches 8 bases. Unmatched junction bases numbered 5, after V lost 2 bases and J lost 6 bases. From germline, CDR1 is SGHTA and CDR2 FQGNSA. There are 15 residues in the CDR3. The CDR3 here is CASSLLQGDHEKLFF. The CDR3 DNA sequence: TGTGCCAGCAGCTTATTACAGGGGGATCATGAAAAACTGTTTTTT.

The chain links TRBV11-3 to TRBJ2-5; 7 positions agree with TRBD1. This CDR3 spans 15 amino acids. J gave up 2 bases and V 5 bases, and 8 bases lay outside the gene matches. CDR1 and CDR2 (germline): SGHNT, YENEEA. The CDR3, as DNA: TGTGCCAGCAGCCAAGACGGACAGGAACAAGAGACCCAGTACTTC. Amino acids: CASSQDGQEQETQYF. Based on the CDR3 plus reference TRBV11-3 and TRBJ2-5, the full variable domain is EAGVVQSPRYKIIEKKQPVAFWCNPISGHNTLYWYLQNLGQGPELLIRYENEEAVDDSQLPKDRFSAERLKGVDSTLKIQPAELGDSAVYLCASSQDGQEQETQYFGPGTRLLVL.

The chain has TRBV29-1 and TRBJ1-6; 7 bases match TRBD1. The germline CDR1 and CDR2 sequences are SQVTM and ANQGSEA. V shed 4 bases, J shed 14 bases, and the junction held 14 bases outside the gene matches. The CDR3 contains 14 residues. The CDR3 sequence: CSVVRDSPGATLHF. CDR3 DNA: TGCAGCGTTGTCCGGGACAGCCCCGGGGCCACCCTCCACTTT.

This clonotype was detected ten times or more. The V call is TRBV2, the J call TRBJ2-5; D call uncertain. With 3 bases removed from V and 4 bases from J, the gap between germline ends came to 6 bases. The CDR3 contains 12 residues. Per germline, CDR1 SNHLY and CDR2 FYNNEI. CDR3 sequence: CASSEARETQYF. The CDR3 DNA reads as TGTGCCAGCAGTGAGGCCAGAGAGACCCAGTACTTC.

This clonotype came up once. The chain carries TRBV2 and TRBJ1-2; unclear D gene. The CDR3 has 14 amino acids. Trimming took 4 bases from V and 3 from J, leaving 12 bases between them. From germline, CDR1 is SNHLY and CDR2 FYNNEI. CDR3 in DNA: TGTGCCAGCAGTGGACGGATTTCGGACTATGGCTACACCTTC. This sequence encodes CASSGRISDYGYTF. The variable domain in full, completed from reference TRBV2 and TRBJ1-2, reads EPEVTQTPSHQVTQMGQEVILRCVPISNHLYFYWYRQILGQKVEFLVSFYNNEISEKSEIFDDQFSVERPDGSNFTLKIRSTKLEDSAMYFCASSGRISDYGYTFGSGTRLTVV.

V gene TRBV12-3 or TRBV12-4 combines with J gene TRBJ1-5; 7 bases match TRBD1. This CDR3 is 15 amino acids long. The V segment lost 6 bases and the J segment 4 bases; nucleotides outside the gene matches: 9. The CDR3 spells CASSLNRGGNQPQHF. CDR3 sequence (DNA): TGTGCCAGCAGCCTCAACAGGGGAGGGAATCAGCCCCAGCATTTT.

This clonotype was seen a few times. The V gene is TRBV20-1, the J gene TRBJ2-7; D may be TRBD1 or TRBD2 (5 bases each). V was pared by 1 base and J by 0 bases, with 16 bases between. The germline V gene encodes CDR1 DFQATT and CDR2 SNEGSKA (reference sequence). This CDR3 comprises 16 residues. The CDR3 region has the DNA TGCAGTGCTAGAGTGCCGGGGACCAAAAGCTCCTACGAGCAGTACTTC. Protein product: CSARVPGTKSSYEQYF.

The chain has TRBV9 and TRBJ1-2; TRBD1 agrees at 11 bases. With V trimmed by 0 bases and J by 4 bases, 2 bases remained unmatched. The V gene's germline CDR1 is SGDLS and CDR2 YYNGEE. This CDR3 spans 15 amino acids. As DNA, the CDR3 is TGTGCCAGCAGCGTAGGGGGACAGGGGGGCTATGGCTACACCTTC. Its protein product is CASSVGGQGGYGYTF. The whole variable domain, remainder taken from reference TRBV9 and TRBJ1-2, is DSGVTQTPKHLITATGQRVTLRCSPRSGDLSVYWYQQSLDQGLQFLIQYYNGEERAKGNILERFSAQQFPDLHSELNLSSLELGDSALYFCASSVGGQGGYGYTFGSGTRLTVV.

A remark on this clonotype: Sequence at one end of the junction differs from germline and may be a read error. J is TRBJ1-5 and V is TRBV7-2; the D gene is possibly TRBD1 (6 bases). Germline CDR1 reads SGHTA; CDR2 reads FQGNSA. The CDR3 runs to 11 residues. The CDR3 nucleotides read TGTGCCGGCAGCTTAGGGGGGGCCCAGCATTTT. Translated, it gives CAGSLGGAQHF.

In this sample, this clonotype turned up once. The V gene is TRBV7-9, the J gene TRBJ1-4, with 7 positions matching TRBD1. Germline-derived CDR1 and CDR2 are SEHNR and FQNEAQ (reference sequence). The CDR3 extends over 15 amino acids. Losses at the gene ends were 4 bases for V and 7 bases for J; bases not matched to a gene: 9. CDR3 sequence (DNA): TGTGCCAGCAGCTATCGCAGGGGGGGGACTGAAAAACTGTTTTTT. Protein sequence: CASSYRRGGTEKLFF.

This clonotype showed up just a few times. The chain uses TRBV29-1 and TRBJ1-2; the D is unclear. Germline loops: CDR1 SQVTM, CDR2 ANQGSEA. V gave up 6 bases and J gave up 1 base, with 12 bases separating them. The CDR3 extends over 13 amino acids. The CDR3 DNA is TGCAGCGTGACCCAGAGCCTTAACTATGGCTACACCTTC. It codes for CSVTQSLNYGYTF.

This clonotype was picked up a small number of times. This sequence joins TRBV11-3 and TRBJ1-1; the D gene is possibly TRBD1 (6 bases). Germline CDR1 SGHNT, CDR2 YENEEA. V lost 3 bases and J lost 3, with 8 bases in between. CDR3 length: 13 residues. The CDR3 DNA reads TGTGCCAGCAGCTTTGACAGGCACACTGAAGCTTTCTTT. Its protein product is CASSFDRHTEAFF.

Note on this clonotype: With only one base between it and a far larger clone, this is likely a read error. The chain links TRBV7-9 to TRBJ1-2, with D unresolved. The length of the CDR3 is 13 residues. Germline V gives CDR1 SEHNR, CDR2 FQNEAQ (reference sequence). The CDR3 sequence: CASSLTGGYDYTF. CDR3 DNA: TGTGCCAGCAGCTTAACGGGCGGCTATGACTACACCTTC.

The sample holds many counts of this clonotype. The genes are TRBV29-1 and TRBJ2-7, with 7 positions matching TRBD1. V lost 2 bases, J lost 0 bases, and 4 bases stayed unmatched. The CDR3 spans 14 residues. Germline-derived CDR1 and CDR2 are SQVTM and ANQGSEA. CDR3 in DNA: TGCAGCGTTGAAATGGGGGACAGCTCCTACGAGCAGTACTTC. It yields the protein CSVEMGDSSYEQYF.

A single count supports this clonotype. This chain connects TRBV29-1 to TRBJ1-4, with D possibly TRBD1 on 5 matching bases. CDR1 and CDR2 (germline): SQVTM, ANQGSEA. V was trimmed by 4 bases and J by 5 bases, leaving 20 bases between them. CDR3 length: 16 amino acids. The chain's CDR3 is CSVAVGQDGGNEKLFF. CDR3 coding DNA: TGCAGCGTTGCGGTAGGGCAGGATGGGGGGAATGAAAAACTGTTTTTT.

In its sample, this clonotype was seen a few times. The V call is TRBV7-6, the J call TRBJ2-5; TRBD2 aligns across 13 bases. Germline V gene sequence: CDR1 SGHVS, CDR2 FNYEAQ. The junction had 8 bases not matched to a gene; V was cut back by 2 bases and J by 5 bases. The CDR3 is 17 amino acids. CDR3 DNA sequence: TGTGCCAGCAGCTTAACTAGCGGGAGGGCCCCGGGGGAGACCCAGTACTTC. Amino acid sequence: CASSLTSGRAPGETQYF.

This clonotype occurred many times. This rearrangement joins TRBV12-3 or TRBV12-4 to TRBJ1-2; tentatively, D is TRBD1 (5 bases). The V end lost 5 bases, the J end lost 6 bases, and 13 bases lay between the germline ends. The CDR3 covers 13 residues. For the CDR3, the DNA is TGTGCCAGCAGTGCCGGGACCGCGGATGGCTACACCTTC. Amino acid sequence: CASSAGTADGYTF.